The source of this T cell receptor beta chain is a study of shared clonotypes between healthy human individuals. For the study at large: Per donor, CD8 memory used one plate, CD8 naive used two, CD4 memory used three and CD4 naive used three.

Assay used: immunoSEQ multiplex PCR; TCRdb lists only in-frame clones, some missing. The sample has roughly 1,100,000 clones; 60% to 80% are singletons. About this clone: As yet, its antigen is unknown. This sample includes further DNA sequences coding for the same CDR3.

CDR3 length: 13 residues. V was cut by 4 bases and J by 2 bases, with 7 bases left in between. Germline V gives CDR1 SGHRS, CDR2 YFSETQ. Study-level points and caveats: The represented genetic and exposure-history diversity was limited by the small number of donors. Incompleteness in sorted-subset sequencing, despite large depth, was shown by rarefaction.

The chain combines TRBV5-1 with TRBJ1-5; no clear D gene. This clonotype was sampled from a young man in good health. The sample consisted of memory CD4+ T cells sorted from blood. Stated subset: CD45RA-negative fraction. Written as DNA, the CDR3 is TGCGCCAGCAGCCCCAGCGGCAATCAGCCCCAGCATTTT. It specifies CASSPSGNQPQHF.